What follows are 25 T cell receptor beta chains derived from one specimen sequenced in a study of blood T cell repertoires in COVID-19. Sequencing used immunoSEQ multiplex PCR; TCRdb keeps in-frame clones, though not all of them. The sample has some 150,000 clones; about 86% are singletons. Specimen: peripheral blood. The receptors stem from a woman between 55 and 75 years old with acute or convalescent COVID-19.

The rearrangement joins TRBV10-3 to TRBJ2-2, with TRBD2 matching over 10 bases. Trimming took 10 bases from V and 3 from J; bases not matched to a gene: 11. CDR3 length: 16 amino acids. Germline V CDR1 and CDR2: ENHRY, SYGVKD. CDR3 protein: CATSGASGGYTGELFF. The CDR3, as DNA: TGTGCCACCTCAGGGGCTAGCGGGGGATACACCGGGGAGCTGTTTTTT.

V is TRBV3-1 (or the pseudogene TRBV3-2) and J is TRBJ1-2; weak D call: TRBD1 (5 bases). Germline CDR1 and CDR2: LGHDT and YNNKEL (reference sequence). The ends were cut back, 7 bases at V and 8 bases at J, with 14 bases in the middle. This CDR3 is 12 amino acids long. The chain's CDR3 is CASKGRRDGYTF. In nucleotides, the CDR3 is TGTGCCAGCAAGGGTAGGAGGGACGGCTACACCTTC.

The V gene is TRBV6-5, the J gene TRBJ2-2, with D unclear. V was shortened by 4 bases and J by 5 bases, with 11 bases between the two germline ends. CDR1 and CDR2 from the germline V gene are MNHEY and SVGAGI. The CDR3 has 14 residues. CDR3 region: CASSFAEITGELFF. CDR3 bases: TGTGCCAGCAGTTTTGCGGAGATAACCGGGGAGCTGTTTTTT.

This chain uses TRBV5-1 with TRBJ2-1; D is uncertain. This CDR3 comprises 12 residues. V was cut by 4 bases and J by 9 bases, with 11 bases left in between. Germline values: CDR1 SGHRS, CDR2 YFSETQ. In DNA, the CDR3 is TGCGCCAGCAGCCTGACAATGTTTGAGCAGTTCTTC. This sequence encodes CASSLTMFEQFF.

The J gene is TRBJ2-2, the V gene TRBV5-4; a weak D match, TRBD2 (6 bases). This CDR3 spans 15 amino acids. The ends were cut back, 2 bases at V and 1 base at J, with 9 bases in the middle. CDR1 is SGHNT, CDR2 YYREEE, per germline (reference sequence). Here the CDR3 reads CASSLLRGNTGELFF. CDR3 bases: TGTGCCAGCAGCTTACTGCGGGGGAACACCGGGGAGCTGTTTTTT.

This clone was recorded a few times. The J gene is TRBJ2-3, the V gene TRBV27, with a tentative D call TRBD1 (5 bases). CDR3 size: 14 residues. V shed 8 bases and J shed 1 base, with 13 bases lying between them. Germline CDR1 is MNHEY and CDR2 is SMNVEV (reference sequence). The CDR3 DNA sequence: TGTGCCAGCTGCAGGACACCCCGCACAGATACGCAGTATTTT. Protein product: CASCRTPRTDTQYF.

The rearrangement joins TRBV9 to TRBJ2-1, with 9 bases matching TRBD1. From germline, CDR1 is SGDLS and CDR2 YYNGEE. V lost 2 bases, J lost 6 bases, and 9 bases stayed unmatched. This CDR3 is 16 amino acids long. CDR3 DNA: TGTGCCAGCAGCGTTCAAGGGACAGGGATCGGCAATGAGCAGTTCTTC. Protein: CASSVQGTGIGNEQFF.

Only one count was recorded for this clone. This chain connects TRBV5-1 to TRBJ2-3; 12 bases line up with TRBD2. The CDR3 totals 15 residues. Germline V gene lookup returns CDR1 SGHRS and CDR2 YFSETQ. V gave up 7 bases and J gave up 2 bases; unmatched junction bases: 5. The CDR3 coding sequence is TGCGCCAGCGCGACTAGCGGGGGCCTCACAGATACGCAGTATTTT. Translating it yields CASATSGGLTDTQYF.

V usage is TRBV5-5 and J usage is TRBJ2-1; TRBD2 is a possible D gene (5 bases). The germline gives CDR1 SGHKS, CDR2 YYEKEE (reference sequence). The CDR3 spans 13 residues. The V and J ends lost 1 base and 10 bases respectively, with 12 bases between them. CDR3 sequence: CASSLPTRWEQFF. The DNA of the CDR3 is TGTGCCAGCAGCTTGCCCACTAGGTGGGAGCAGTTCTTC. Full variable domain (rest looked up from reference TRBV5-5 and TRBJ2-1): DAGVTQSPTHLIKTRGQQVTLRCSPISGHKSVSWYQQVLGQGPQFIFQYYEKEERGRGNFPDRFSARQFPNYSSELNVNALLLGDSALYLCASSLPTRWEQFFGPGTRLTVL.

The rearrangement joins TRBV13 to TRBJ1-1, with D possibly being TRBD1 (6 bases). V gave up 4 bases and J gave up 1 base, with 13 bases separating them. The CDR3 is made up of 15 amino acids. Germline lookup yields CDR1 PRHDT and CDR2 FYEKMQ (reference sequence). The CDR3 protein is CASSSYRAGNTEAFF. CDR3 sequence (DNA): TGTGCCAGCAGCTCCTACAGGGCAGGGAACACTGAAGCTTTCTTT.

This clone was seen just once. This chain joins TRBV18 and TRBJ1-1; 7 nucleotides align to TRBD1. Germline V gene lookup returns CDR1 KGHSH and CDR2 LQKENI. The CDR3 is made up of 13 amino acids. Unmatched junction bases numbered 12, after V lost 6 bases and J lost 11 bases. CDR3 in DNA: TGTGCCAGCTCCTCTGGGACAGAGGAGAGCGCTTTCTTT. This translates into CASSSGTEESAFF.

The gene calls are TRBV30 and TRBJ1-2, with 7 bases aligning to TRBD1. Germline CDR1 GTSNPN, CDR2 SVGIG (reference sequence). This CDR3 contains 14 residues. The V and J ends lost 4 bases and 4 bases, in that order; junction bases with no gene match: 9. DNA of the CDR3: TGTGCCTGGAACCCGACAGGGCCCGGCTATGGCTACACCTTC. This sequence encodes CAWNPTGPGYGYTF.

The gene calls are TRBV27 and TRBJ1-2; TRBD1 aligns across 8 bases. The CDR3 is 13 residues long. Germline V gene sequence: CDR1 MNHEY, CDR2 SMNVEV (reference sequence). The junction had 3 bases not matched to a gene; V was cut back by 5 bases and J by 4 bases. The CDR3 DNA follows: TGTGCCAGCAGTCCCACAGGGGGCTATGGCTACACCTTC. This translates into CASSPTGGYGYTF.

This clone was picked up a small number of times. The chain is built from TRBV25-1 and TRBJ1-3; 7 bases match TRBD1. After removal of 7 bases from V and 0 bases from J, the junction contained 3 bases not matched to a gene. This CDR3 is 14 amino acids long. Germline loops: CDR1 MGHDK, CDR2 SYGVNS. In DNA form, the CDR3 reads TGTGCCAGCACCAGGGGGGTCTCTGGAAACACCATATATTTT. This codes for CASTRGVSGNTIYF.

This clone was found a few times. The chain employs TRBV4-2 and TRBJ2-1; 8 bases match TRBD2. Per germline, CDR1 LGHNA and CDR2 YNFKEQ. The CDR3 covers 17 residues. Trimming took 0 bases from V and 7 from J; bases not matched to a gene: 11. The CDR3: CASSQERAGGVVNEQFF. Written as DNA, the CDR3 is TGTGCCAGCAGCCAAGAGCGGGCGGGGGGCGTCGTGAATGAGCAGTTCTTC.

The chain couples TRBV6-1 to TRBJ1-5; 10 nucleotides agree with TRBD1. V dropped 3 bases and J dropped 4; count of bases not matched to a gene: 3. Germline V gene lookup returns CDR1 MNHNS and CDR2 SASEGT. This CDR3 has 15 residues. CDR3 nucleotide sequence: TGTGCCAGCAGTGACAGGACAGGGGGGAATCAGCCCCAGCATTTT. Protein: CASSDRTGGNQPQHF.

The chain employs TRBV14 and TRBJ2-2, with 13 bases identical to TRBD2. Germline values: CDR1 SGHDN, CDR2 FVKESK. V trimming: 3 bases; J trimming: 3 bases; junction bases outside the gene matches: 13. The CDR3 extends over 20 amino acids. CDR3 in amino acids: CASSHTSGGAPGNDTGELFF. CDR3 bases: TGTGCCAGCAGCCATACTAGCGGGGGGGCCCCAGGGAACGACACCGGGGAGCTGTTTTTT.

V and J are TRBV7-8 and TRBJ1-5, with D perhaps TRBD1 (5 bases). Germline assignment: CDR1 SGHVS and CDR2 FQNEAQ. V lost 0 bases, J lost 3 bases, and 15 bases lay in between. This CDR3 has 17 residues. CDR3 DNA sequence: TGTGCCAGCAGCTTAGCGCTAGCAGGGAGGATCAATCAGCCCCAGCATTTT. Amino acids: CASSLALAGRINQPQHF.

The chain joins TRBV28 to TRBJ1-2; tentative D call: TRBD1 (6 bases). CDR1 and CDR2 (germline): MDHEN, SYDVKM. The germline V and J ends were trimmed by 3 bases and 8 bases, with 10 bases remaining between them. The CDR3 contains 12 residues. The CDR3 loop is CASSLDSSGYTF. DNA of the CDR3: TGTGCCAGCAGTTTGGACAGCTCCGGCTACACCTTC.

This clone has just one count. The chain couples TRBV5-4 to TRBJ2-3; 10 positions match TRBD2. Trimming cost V 2 bases and J 5 bases; bases outside gene matches: 8. This CDR3 has 16 amino acids. Looked up from germline, CDR1 is SGHNT and CDR2 is YYREEE (reference sequence). This CDR3 reads CASSFVTSGVVDTQYF. Written as DNA, the CDR3 is TGTGCCAGCAGCTTTGTTACTAGCGGGGTTGTAGATACGCAGTATTTT.

This chain uses TRBV6-5 with TRBJ2-3, with D possibly matching TRBD1 (5 bases). In germline, CDR1 is MNHEY, CDR2 SVGAGI. The CDR3 runs to 12 residues. Trimming removed 7 bases from V and 4 bases from J, with 9 bases in between. The CDR3 coding sequence is TGTGCCAGCAAGGAAGGGGCAGATACGCAGTATTTT. Translation: CASKEGADTQYF.

The V gene is TRBV5-1, the J gene TRBJ2-2; 7 bases agree with TRBD1. The length of the CDR3 is 14 residues. Germline V gene data show CDR1 as SGHRS and CDR2 as YFSETQ. Unmatched junction bases numbered 5, after V lost 5 bases and J lost 4 bases. The CDR3 spells CASRSGGSTGELFF. The DNA for the CDR3 is TGCGCCAGCAGATCAGGGGGTTCCACCGGGGAGCTGTTTTTT. The entire variable domain, with the rest obtained from reference TRBV5-1 and TRBJ2-2, is as follows: KAGVTQTPRYLIKTRGQQVTLSCSPISGHRSVSWYQQTPGQGLQFLFEYFSETQRNKGNFPGRFSGRQFSNSRSEMNVSTLELGDSALYLCASRSGGSTGELFFGEGSRLTVL.

This chain uses TRBV9 with TRBJ1-4; TRBD1 is a possible D gene (5 bases). The CDR3 length is 15 residues. CDR1 SGDLS and CDR2 YYNGEE come from the germline V gene. With 3 bases removed from V and 8 bases from J, the gap between germline ends came to 17 bases. The CDR3 sequence is CASSASGFPSEKLFF. DNA of the CDR3: TGTGCCAGCAGCGCCTCAGGGTTCCCGAGCGAAAAACTGTTTTTT.

V and J are TRBV7-9 and TRBJ1-1, with 11 positions matching TRBD1. This CDR3 is 14 amino acids long. V was pared by 7 bases and J by 2 bases, with 3 bases of the junction left unmatched. The germline V gene has CDR1 SEHNR and CDR2 FQNEAQ (reference sequence). CDR3 loop: CASTRTGGNTEAFF. CDR3 DNA: TGTGCCAGCACCAGGACAGGGGGCAACACTGAAGCTTTCTTT.

This clone was picked up one time. The rearrangement uses TRBV28 and TRBJ1-5; D gene unclear. The V and J ends lost 6 bases and 5 bases respectively, with 20 bases between them. Germline CDR1 is MDHEN and CDR2 is SYDVKM. This CDR3 has 16 amino acids. This CDR3 is CASSSSSGRIDQPQHF. CDR3 nucleotide sequence: TGTGCCAGCAGCTCATCCTCCGGGAGAATCGATCAGCCCCAGCATTTT.